This T cell receptor beta chain was found in a study of blood T cell repertoires in COVID-19. The wider study: Collection of acute and convalescent COVID-19 samples took place in the United States, Italy and Spain.

The study counted Cohort 3 donors as recovered given two negative PCRs, clearance, or symptom resolution. Trimming removed 0 bases at V and 4 bases at J, with 13 bases between. The length of the CDR3 is 15 residues. The germline V gene encodes CDR1 SGHDT and CDR2 YYEEEE. Profiled with immunoSEQ multiplex PCR; TCRdb holds only in-frame clones, not every one. The sample shows around 310,000 clones, approximately 88% of them seen only once. This clone was seen only once. This clonotype was obtained from a man aged 30-40 years who had recovered from COVID-19. The J gene is TRBJ1-1, the V gene TRBV5-6, with a tentative D call TRBD1 (6 bases). The sample was PBMCs or T cells enriched from blood (not recorded which). CDR3 loop: CASSLGGGAITEAFF. The CDR3 DNA reads TGTGCCAGCAGCTTGGGTGGGGGCGCGATCACTGAAGCTTTCTTT.